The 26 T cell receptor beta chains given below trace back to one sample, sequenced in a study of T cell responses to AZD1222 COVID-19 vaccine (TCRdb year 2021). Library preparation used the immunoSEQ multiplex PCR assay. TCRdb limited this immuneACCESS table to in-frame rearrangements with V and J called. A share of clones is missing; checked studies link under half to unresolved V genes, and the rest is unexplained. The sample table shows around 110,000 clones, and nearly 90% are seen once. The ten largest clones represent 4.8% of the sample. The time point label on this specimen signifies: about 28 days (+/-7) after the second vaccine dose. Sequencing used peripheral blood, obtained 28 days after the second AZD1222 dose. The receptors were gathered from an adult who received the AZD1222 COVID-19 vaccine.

The CDR3 nucleotides are TGTGCCAGCAGTGACCCGGGGGGAAACACCATATATTTT. It yields the protein CASSDPGGNTIYF. The rearrangement links TRBV25-1 to TRBJ1-3; D not certain. This CDR3 has 13 residues. Trimming cost V 3 bases and J 4 bases, with 7 bases left between them. From germline, CDR1 is MGHDK and CDR2 SYGVNS.

The CDR3 loop reads CASTNRRGYGYTF. As DNA, the CDR3 is TGTGCCAGCACCAACAGGCGTGGCTATGGCTACACCTTC. The chain combines TRBV6-5 with TRBJ1-2; D perhaps matches TRBD1 (5 bases). Trimming removed 7 bases from V and 4 bases from J, with 13 bases in between. The germline V gene encodes CDR1 MNHEY and CDR2 SVGAGI. This CDR3 is built from 13 residues.

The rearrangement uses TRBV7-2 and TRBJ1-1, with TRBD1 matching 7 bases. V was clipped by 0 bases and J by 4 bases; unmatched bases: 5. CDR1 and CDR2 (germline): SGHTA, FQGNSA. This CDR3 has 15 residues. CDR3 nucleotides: TGTGCCAGCAGCTTAGCTTCAGGGGGAACCACTGAAGCTTTCTTT. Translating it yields CASSLASGGTTEAFF.

The CDR3 here is CASNPGQGNYNEQFF. The CDR3 bases are TGTGCCAGCAACCCGGGACAGGGGAACTACAATGAGCAGTTCTTC. The rearrangement links TRBV28 to TRBJ2-1; TRBD1 aligns across 10 bases. In germline, CDR1 is MDHEN, CDR2 SYDVKM. V shed 7 bases and J 3 bases; nucleotides not matched to a gene: 6. The CDR3 has 15 residues.

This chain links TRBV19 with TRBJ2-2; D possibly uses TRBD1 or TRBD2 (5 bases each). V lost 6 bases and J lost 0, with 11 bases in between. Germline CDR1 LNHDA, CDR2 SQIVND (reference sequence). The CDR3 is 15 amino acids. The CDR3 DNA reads TGTGCCAGTAGCACCGGGACGACGAACACCGGGGAGCTGTTTTTT. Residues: CASSTGTTNTGELFF. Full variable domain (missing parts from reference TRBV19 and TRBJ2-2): DGGITQSPKYLFRKEGQNVTLSCEQNLNHDAMYWYRQDPGQGLRLIYYSQIVNDFQKGDIAEGYSVSREKKESFPLTVTSAQKNPTAFYLCASSTGTTNTGELFFGEGSRLTVL.

CDR3 DNA sequence: TGTGCCAGCAGCCAGGGCGCTAGCATCGAGCAGTACTTC. Translated, it gives CASSQGASIEQYF. This chain uses TRBV3-1 (or the pseudogene TRBV3-2) with TRBJ2-7; D might be TRBD2 (5 bases). CDR1 LGHDT and CDR2 YNNKEL come from the germline V gene (reference sequence). The ends were cut back, 3 bases at V and 6 bases at J, with 12 bases in the middle. CDR3 length: 13 amino acids.

In DNA form, the CDR3 reads TGTGCCAGCAGCTCCAAGCAGGGGGGGACTGAAGCTTTCTTT. Translating it yields CASSSKQGGTEAFF. This rearrangement joins TRBV7-2 to TRBJ1-1, with 7 bases aligning to TRBD1. V lost 4 bases, J lost 5 bases, and 7 bases stayed unmatched. The germline CDR1 and CDR2 sequences are SGHTA and FQGNSA. The CDR3 contains 14 residues. Looking up the rest from reference TRBV7-2 and TRBJ1-1 gives the full variable domain: GAGVSQSPSNKVTEKGKDVELRCDPISGHTALYWYRQSLGQGLEFLIYFQGNSAPDKSGLPSDRFSAERTGGSVSTLTIQRTQQEDSAVYLCASSSKQGGTEAFFGQGTRLTVV.

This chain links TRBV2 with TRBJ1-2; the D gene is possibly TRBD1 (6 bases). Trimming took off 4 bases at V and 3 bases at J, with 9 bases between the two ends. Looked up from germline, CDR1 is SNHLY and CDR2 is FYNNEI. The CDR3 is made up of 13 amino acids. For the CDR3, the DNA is TGTGCCAGCAGTGTAGCAGGGGACTATGGCTACACCTTC. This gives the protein CASSVAGDYGYTF.

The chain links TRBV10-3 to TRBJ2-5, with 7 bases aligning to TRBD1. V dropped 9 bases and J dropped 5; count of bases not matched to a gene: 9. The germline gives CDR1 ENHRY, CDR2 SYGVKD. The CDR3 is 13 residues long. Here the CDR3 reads CAIGQGGRETQYF. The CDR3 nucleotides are TGTGCCATTGGACAAGGGGGCCGGGAGACCCAGTACTTC.

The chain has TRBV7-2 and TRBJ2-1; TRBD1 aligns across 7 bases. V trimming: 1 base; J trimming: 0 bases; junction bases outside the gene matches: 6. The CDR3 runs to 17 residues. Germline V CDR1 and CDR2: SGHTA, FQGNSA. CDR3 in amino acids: CASSLGPGQSSYNEQFF. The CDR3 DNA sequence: TGTGCCAGCAGCTTAGGCCCGGGACAGAGCTCCTACAATGAGCAGTTCTTC.

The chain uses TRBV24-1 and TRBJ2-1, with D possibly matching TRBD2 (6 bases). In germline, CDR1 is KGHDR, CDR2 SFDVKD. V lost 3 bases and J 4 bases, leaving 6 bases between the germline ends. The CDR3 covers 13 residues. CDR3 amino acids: CATSDGTYNEQFF. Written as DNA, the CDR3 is TGTGCCACCAGTGATGGGACTTACAATGAGCAGTTCTTC.

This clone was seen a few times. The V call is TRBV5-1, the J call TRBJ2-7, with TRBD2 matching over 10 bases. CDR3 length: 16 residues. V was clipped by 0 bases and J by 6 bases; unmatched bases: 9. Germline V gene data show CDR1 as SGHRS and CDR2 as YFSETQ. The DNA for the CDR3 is TGCGCCAGCAGCTTGGCCGCCCAGCGGGGGGGCCGCGAGCAGTACTTC. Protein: CASSLAAQRGGREQYF.

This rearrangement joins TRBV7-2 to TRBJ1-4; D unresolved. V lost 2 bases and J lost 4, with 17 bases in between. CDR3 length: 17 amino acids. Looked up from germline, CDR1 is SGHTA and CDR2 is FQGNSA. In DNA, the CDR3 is TGTGCCAGCAGCTTATACCGTGGCCCACCAGATAATGAAAAACTGTTTTTT. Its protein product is CASSLYRGPPDNEKLFF.

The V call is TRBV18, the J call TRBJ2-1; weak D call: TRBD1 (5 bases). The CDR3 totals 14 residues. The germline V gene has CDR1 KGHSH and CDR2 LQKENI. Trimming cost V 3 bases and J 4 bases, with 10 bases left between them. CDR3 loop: CASSPPAGYNEQFF. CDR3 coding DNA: TGTGCCAGCTCACCCCCGGCAGGGTACAATGAGCAGTTCTTC. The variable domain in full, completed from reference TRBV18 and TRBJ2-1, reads NAGVMQNPRHLVRRRGQEARLRCSPMKGHSHVYWYRQLPEEGLKFMVYLQKENIIDESGMPKERFSAEFPKEGPSILRIQQVVRGDSAAYFCASSPPAGYNEQFFGPGTRLTVL.

CDR3 region: CASSARGSMLNTEAFF. The CDR3 coding sequence is TGTGCCAGCAGTGCCCGGGGGTCTATGTTGAACACTGAAGCTTTCTTT. This chain connects TRBV6-1 to TRBJ1-1; TRBD1 is a possible D gene (5 bases). The CDR3 consists of 16 residues. CDR1 is MNHNS, CDR2 SASEGT, per germline. V lost 4 bases, J lost 0 bases, and 15 bases lay in between.

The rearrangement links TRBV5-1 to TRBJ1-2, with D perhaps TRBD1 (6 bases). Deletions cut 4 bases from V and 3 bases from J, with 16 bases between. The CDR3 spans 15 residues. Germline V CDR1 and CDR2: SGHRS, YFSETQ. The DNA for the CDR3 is TGCGCCAGCAGCCAACAAGAAAGGGGGGACTATGGCTACACCTTC. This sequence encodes CASSQQERGDYGYTF.

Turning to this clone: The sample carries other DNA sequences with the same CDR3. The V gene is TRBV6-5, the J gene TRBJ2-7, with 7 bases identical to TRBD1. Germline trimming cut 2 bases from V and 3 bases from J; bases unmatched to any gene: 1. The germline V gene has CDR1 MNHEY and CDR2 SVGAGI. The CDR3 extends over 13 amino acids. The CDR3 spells CASSYGDSYEQYF. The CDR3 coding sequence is TGTGCCAGCAGTTACGGGGACAGCTACGAGCAGTACTTC.

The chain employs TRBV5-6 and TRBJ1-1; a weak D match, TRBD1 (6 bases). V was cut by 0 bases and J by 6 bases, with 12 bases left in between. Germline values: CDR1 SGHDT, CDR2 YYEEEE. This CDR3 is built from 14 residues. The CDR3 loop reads CASSLVDRFAEAFF. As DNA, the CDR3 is TGTGCCAGCAGCTTGGTAGACAGGTTCGCTGAAGCTTTCTTT.

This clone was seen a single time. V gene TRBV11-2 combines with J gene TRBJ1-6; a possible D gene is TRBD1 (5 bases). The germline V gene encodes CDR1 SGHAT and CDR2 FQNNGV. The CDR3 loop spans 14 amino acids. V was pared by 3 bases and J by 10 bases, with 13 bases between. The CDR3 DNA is TGTGCCAGCAGCTTGTGGGGCCTGCGGTCACCCCTCCACTTT. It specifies CASSLWGLRSPLHF.

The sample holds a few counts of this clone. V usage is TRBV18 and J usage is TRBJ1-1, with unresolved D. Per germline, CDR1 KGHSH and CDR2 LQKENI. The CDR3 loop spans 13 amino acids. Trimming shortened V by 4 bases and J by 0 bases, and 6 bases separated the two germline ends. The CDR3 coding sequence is TGTGCCAGCTCACTAGGGATGAACACTGAAGCTTTCTTT. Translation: CASSLGMNTEAFF.

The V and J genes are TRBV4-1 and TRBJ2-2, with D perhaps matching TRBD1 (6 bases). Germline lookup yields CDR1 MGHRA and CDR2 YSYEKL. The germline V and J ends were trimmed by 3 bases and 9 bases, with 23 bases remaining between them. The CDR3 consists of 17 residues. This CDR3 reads CASSQTPLQGFARELFF. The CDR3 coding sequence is TGCGCCAGCAGCCAGACCCCCCTACAGGGATTCGCACGGGAGCTGTTTTTT.

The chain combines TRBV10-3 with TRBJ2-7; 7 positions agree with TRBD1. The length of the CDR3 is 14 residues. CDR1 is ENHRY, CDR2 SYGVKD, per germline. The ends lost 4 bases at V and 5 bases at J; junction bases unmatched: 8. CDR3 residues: CAISGGSTGHEQYF. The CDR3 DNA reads TGTGCCATCAGTGGCGGGTCGACAGGGCACGAGCAGTACTTC.

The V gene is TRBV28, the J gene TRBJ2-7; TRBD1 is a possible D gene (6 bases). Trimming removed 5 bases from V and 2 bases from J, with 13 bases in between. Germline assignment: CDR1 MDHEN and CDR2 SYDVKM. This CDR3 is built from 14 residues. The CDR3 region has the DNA TGTGCCAGCAGTAGACAGGACACCACCTACGAGCAGTACTTC. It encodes CASSRQDTTYEQYF.

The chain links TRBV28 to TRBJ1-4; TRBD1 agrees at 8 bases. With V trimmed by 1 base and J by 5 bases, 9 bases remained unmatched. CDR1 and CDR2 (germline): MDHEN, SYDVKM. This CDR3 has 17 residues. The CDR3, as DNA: TGTGCCAGCAGTTTATTCCTCGGACAGGGTCGGAATGAAAAACTGTTTTTT. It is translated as CASSLFLGQGRNEKLFF.

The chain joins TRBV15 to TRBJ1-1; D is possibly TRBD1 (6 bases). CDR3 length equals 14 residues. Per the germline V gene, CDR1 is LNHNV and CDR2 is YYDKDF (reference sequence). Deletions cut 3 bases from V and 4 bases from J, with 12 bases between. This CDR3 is CATSSNRDGTEAFF. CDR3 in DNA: TGTGCCACCAGCAGTAACAGGGATGGCACTGAAGCTTTCTTT.

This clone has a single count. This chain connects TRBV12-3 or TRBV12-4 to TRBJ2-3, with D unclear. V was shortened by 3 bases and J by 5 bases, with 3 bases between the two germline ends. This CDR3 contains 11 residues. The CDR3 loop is CASSFGDTQYF. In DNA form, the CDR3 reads TGTGCCAGCAGTTTCGGAGATACGCAGTATTTT.